Listed here are 14 T cell receptor beta chains from one sample, sequenced in a study of T cell repertoires in ileal Crohn's disease. The time point here: inflamed ileum from the surgical specimen. Data came from immunoSEQ multiplex PCR; TCRdb stores just in-frame clones and leaves some out. The sample has roughly 13,000 clones, 70% to 85% seen once. Input material: ileal tissue. These receptors all come from an adult with Crohn's disease.

The CDR3 is CASRYGTGITYEQYF. As DNA, the CDR3 is TGTGCCAGCAGGTACGGGACAGGTATTACCTACGAGCAGTACTTC. The rearrangement joins TRBV7-8 to TRBJ2-7; TRBD1 aligns across 8 bases. J was trimmed by 2 bases and V by 6 bases; bases with no gene match: 9. The CDR3 extends over 15 amino acids. CDR1 is SGHVS, CDR2 FQNEAQ, per germline.

The chain couples TRBV28 to TRBJ1-2, with 7 bases that match TRBD1. V lost 6 bases, J lost 4 bases, and 2 bases stayed unmatched. Germline V gives CDR1 MDHEN, CDR2 SYDVKM. This CDR3 has 12 residues. The CDR3 loop is CASRPGGYGYTF. The CDR3 DNA reads TGTGCCAGCAGGCCAGGGGGCTATGGCTACACCTTC.

The chain combines TRBV7-2 with TRBJ1-6, with D hard to call. The V end was cut by 7 bases, the J end by 7 bases, with 8 bases between. Germline lookup yields CDR1 SGHTA and CDR2 FQGNSA. This CDR3 is built from 12 residues. Here the CDR3 DNA reads TGTGCCAGCACCGTACAAAATTCACCCCTCCACTTT. Protein: CASTVQNSPLHF. The complete variable domain, with remaining parts taken from reference TRBV7-2 and TRBJ1-6, reads GAGVSQSPSNKVTEKGKDVELRCDPISGHTALYWYRQSLGQGLEFLIYFQGNSAPDKSGLPSDRFSAERTGGSVSTLTIQRTQQEDSAVYLCASTVQNSPLHFGNGTRLTVT.

V gene TRBV30 combines with J gene TRBJ1-6; weak D call: TRBD1 (5 bases). The V end lost 1 base, the J end lost 7 bases, and 11 bases lay between the germline ends. The CDR3 has 14 residues. Germline CDR1 is GTSNPN and CDR2 is SVGIG (reference sequence). For the CDR3, the DNA is TGTGCCTGGAGTGAGGGGAATGTAAATTCACCCCTCCACTTT. As protein: CAWSEGNVNSPLHF.

The CDR3, as DNA: TGCGCCAGCAGCTTGTTGTTGGGACTAGCGGGGGGCACAGATACGCAGTATTTT. This sequence encodes CASSLLLGLAGGTDTQYF. The rearrangement uses TRBV5-1 and TRBJ2-3; the match to TRBD2 covers 14 bases. This CDR3 region has 18 residues. With V trimmed by 1 base and J by 1 base, 5 bases remained unmatched. Looked up from germline, CDR1 is SGHRS and CDR2 is YFSETQ.

To note about this clone: Distinct nucleotide sequences in the sample also encode this CDR3. The chain joins TRBV11-2 to TRBJ1-2, with D possibly matching TRBD1 (6 bases). The germline CDR1 and CDR2 sequences are SGHAT and FQNNGV. The CDR3 covers 15 residues. V lost 1 base and J 5 bases, leaving 14 bases between the germline ends. CDR3 region: CASSLAGQTLYGYTF. In DNA, the CDR3 is TGTGCCAGCAGCTTAGCCGGACAGACCTTGTATGGCTACACCTTC.

V gene TRBV2 combines with J gene TRBJ2-5, with 8 bases fitting TRBD1. From germline, CDR1 is SNHLY and CDR2 FYNNEI. The CDR3 consists of 14 residues. With V trimmed by 2 bases and J by 1 base, 0 bases remained unmatched. As DNA, the CDR3 is TGTGCCAGCAGTGAACAGGGGGCCCAAGAGACCCAGTACTTC. It translates to CASSEQGAQETQYF.

V gene TRBV27 combines with J gene TRBJ1-5; maybe TRBD1 (6 bases). The CDR3 covers 13 residues. V lost 3 bases to trimming and J lost 4 bases, with 7 bases between them. In germline, CDR1 is MNHEY, CDR2 SMNVEV (reference sequence). CDR3 protein: CASSLQGNQPQHF. The CDR3 DNA reads TGTGCCAGCAGTTTGCAGGGGAATCAGCCCCAGCATTTT.

As regards this clone: Additional DNA sequences in this sample encode the identical CDR3. The genes are TRBV7-9 and TRBJ1-1; D may be TRBD1 (6 bases). Germline V gene sequence: CDR1 SEHNR, CDR2 FQNEAQ (reference sequence). Trimming removed 4 bases from V and 1 base from J, with 7 bases in between. The CDR3 length is 13 residues. The CDR3 spells CASSSQGNTEAFF. The DNA for the CDR3 is TGTGCCAGCAGCTCACAGGGGAACACTGAAGCTTTCTTT. The complete variable domain, with remaining parts taken from reference TRBV7-9 and TRBJ1-1, reads DTGVSQNPRHKITKRGQNVTFRCDPISEHNRLYWYRQTLGQGPEFLTYFQNEAQLEKSRLLSDRFSAERPKGSFSTLEIQRTEQGDSAMYLCASSSQGNTEAFFGQGTRLTVV.

V is TRBV5-1 and J is TRBJ1-1, with D possibly TRBD1 on 5 matching bases. V lost 4 bases to trimming and J lost 1 base, with 8 bases between them. CDR3 size: 13 residues. The germline gives CDR1 SGHRS, CDR2 YFSETQ. The CDR3 reads CASSPRENTEAFF. The CDR3 DNA sequence: TGCGCCAGCAGCCCCAGGGAGAACACTGAAGCTTTCTTT. The whole variable domain, remainder taken from reference TRBV5-1 and TRBJ1-1, is KAGVTQTPRYLIKTRGQQVTLSCSPISGHRSVSWYQQTPGQGLQFLFEYFSETQRNKGNFPGRFSGRQFSNSRSEMNVSTLELGDSALYLCASSPRENTEAFFGQGTRLTVV.

This sequence joins TRBV5-4 and TRBJ2-2, with D possibly matching TRBD1 (5 bases). V was trimmed by 4 bases and J by 3 bases, leaving 16 bases between them. Germline values: CDR1 SGHNT, CDR2 YYREEE (reference sequence). This CDR3 has 16 amino acids. Written as DNA, the CDR3 is TGTGCCAGCAGCCAGGGTGGCGCAGGAGACACCGGGGAGCTGTTTTTT. Translated: CASSQGGAGDTGELFF.

The chain employs TRBV10-2 and TRBJ2-5; D perhaps matches TRBD1 (6 bases). From germline, CDR1 is WSHSY and CDR2 SAAADI. Trimming stripped 9 bases from V and 5 bases from J, with 13 bases between. This CDR3 region has 12 residues. The CDR3 DNA reads TGCGCCAGTTCACAGGGACGGGAGACCCAGTACTTC. It translates to CASSQGRETQYF.

The gene calls are TRBV27 and TRBJ1-6; TRBD1 might be the D (6 bases). The CDR3 extends over 15 amino acids. Between the trimmed V and J ends, which lost 6 bases and 5 bases, there was a span of 14 bases. CDR1 and CDR2 from the germline V gene are MNHEY and SMNVEV (reference sequence). CDR3 amino acids: CASSRRTENNSPLHF. The CDR3 DNA is TGTGCCAGCAGCCGGAGGACAGAAAATAATTCACCCCTCCACTTT.

V gene TRBV4-1 combines with J gene TRBJ1-1, with a tentative D call TRBD1 (6 bases). This CDR3 spans 14 amino acids. V lost 4 bases and J 4 bases, leaving 13 bases between the germline ends. CDR1 and CDR2 (germline): MGHRA, YSYEKL. The CDR3 DNA follows: TGCGCCAGCAGCCCACGGCAGGGGCCCACTGAAGCTTTCTTT. Translation: CASSPRQGPTEAFF.